What follows are 4 T cell receptor beta chains derived from one specimen sequenced in a study of T cells in Graves' hyperthyroidism and ophthalmopathy. TCR beta CDR3 region amplification was performed from RNA transcripts. RT-PCR in the first round (using the HTBI primer set) targeted the TCR CDR3. TCRdb passed the multiplex PCR reads through MiXCR, listing each CDR3 protein once. The table has under 650,000 distinct CDR3 sequences, about 17% seen once; the top ten hold 3% to 4%. Sample: blood. The source is a woman in her twenties or thirties with Graves' hyperthyroidism.

A few counts support this clonotype. The rearrangement links TRBV15 to TRBJ2-2, with no clear D. This CDR3 region has 14 residues. V was trimmed by 1 base and J by 3 bases, leaving 6 bases between them. In germline, CDR1 is LNHNV, CDR2 YYDKDF (reference sequence). The CDR3 here is CATSRVKYTGELFF. In nucleotides, the CDR3 is TGTGCCACCAGCAGAGTAAAATACACCGGGGAGCTGTTTTTT.

This clonotype was detected many times. The gene calls are TRBV28 and TRBJ2-7, with 12 positions matching TRBD2. The CDR3 spans 16 residues. Germline V CDR1 and CDR2: MDHEN, SYDVKM. With 5 bases clipped from V and 3 bases from J, the junction kept 8 bases outside the gene matches. The CDR3 here is CASSPQLAGGIYEQYF. In DNA, the CDR3 is TGTGCCAGCAGTCCTCAACTAGCGGGAGGTATCTACGAGCAGTACTTC.

This clonotype appeared a few times. The chain employs TRBV9 and TRBJ2-3, with 13 bases identical to TRBD2. The germline V gene encodes CDR1 SGDLS and CDR2 YYNGEE. The CDR3 sequence is 16 residues long. The J segment lost 5 bases and the V segment lost 5 bases, leaving 8 bases of the junction unmatched. This CDR3 reads CASSGLAGVVGDTQYF. CDR3 DNA sequence: TGTGCCAGCAGTGGACTAGCGGGAGTCGTTGGAGATACGCAGTATTTT.

The V and J genes are TRBV6-4 and TRBJ2-3; no clear D gene. CDR1 is MRHNA, CDR2 SNTAGT, per germline. Trimming removed 2 bases at V and 3 bases at J, with 15 bases between. The CDR3 has 16 residues. CDR3 nucleotide sequence: TGTGCCAGCAGTGACGACCCCGGTCCTCCTACAGATACGCAGTATTTT. Amino acids: CASSDDPGPPTDTQYF.